One and the same sample provided the 32 T cell receptor beta chains below, sequenced in a study of CD8+ T cells in alopecia areata. Following RNA extraction, reverse transcription yielded cDNA that acted as the sequencing template. Assay: immunoSEQ multiplex PCR; the TCRdb copy retains only in-frame clones and omits some. The sample carries about 200,000 clones, just over 55% recorded once. Material: CD8+ T cells sorted from blood. The receptors shown here come from a human donor in good health.

The rearrangement joins TRBV5-4 to TRBJ2-3; 7 bases fit TRBD2. V trimming: 4 bases; J trimming: 4 bases; junction bases outside the gene matches: 12. This CDR3 is built from 16 residues. Germline CDR1 is SGHNT and CDR2 is YYREEE (reference sequence). The CDR3: CASSTLADDAADTQYF. The CDR3 region has the DNA TGTGCCAGCAGCACCCTAGCGGACGATGCCGCAGATACGCAGTATTTT. Full variable domain (missing parts from reference TRBV5-4 and TRBJ2-3): ETGVTQSPTHLIKTRGQQVTLRCSSQSGHNTVSWYQQALGQGPQFIFQYYREEENGRGNFPPRFSGLQFPNYSSELNVNALELDDSALYLCASSTLADDAADTQYFGPGTRLTVL.

V is TRBV7-8 and J is TRBJ2-5, with D perhaps being TRBD1 or TRBD2 (7 bases each). Per germline, CDR1 SGHVS and CDR2 FQNEAQ. Deletions cut 5 bases from V and 4 bases from J, with 14 bases between. CDR3 length: 14 residues. The CDR3 DNA is TGTGCCAGCAGCACCCAGGGGGGGGGAGAGACCCAGTACTTC. This encodes CASSTQGGGETQYF.

V usage is TRBV11-2 and J usage is TRBJ2-1; TRBD1 might be the D (5 bases). Trimming removed 7 bases at V and 0 bases at J, with 7 bases between. CDR3 length: 13 residues. Germline assignment: CDR1 SGHAT and CDR2 FQNNGV. For the CDR3, the DNA is TGTGCCAGCATAGACAGCTCCTACAATGAGCAGTTCTTC. Translated, it gives CASIDSSYNEQFF.

This clone was detected a few times. The CDR3 region is CASRVLAGSTDTQYF. In DNA form, the CDR3 reads TGCGCCAGCAGGGTACTAGCCGGGAGCACAGATACGCAGTATTTT. The genes are TRBV4-1 and TRBJ2-3, with D possibly being TRBD2 (6 bases). V shed 6 bases and J shed 0 bases, with 13 bases lying between them. The CDR3 has 15 amino acids. Germline CDR1 reads MGHRA; CDR2 reads YSYEKL.

This clone showed up just a few times. The chain links TRBV10-2 to TRBJ2-6; D unclear. The V and J ends lost 2 bases and 0 bases respectively, with 5 bases between them. CDR1 and CDR2 (germline): WSHSY, SAAADI. The CDR3 length is 15 residues. CDR3 bases: TGCGCCAGCAGTGAGGAGTTCTCTGGGGCCAACGTCCTGACTTTC. Its protein is CASSEEFSGANVLTF.

This clone was seen a handful of times. The chain has TRBV4-1 and TRBJ1-3; possibly TRBD1 for D (5 bases). This CDR3 region has 16 residues. Per germline, CDR1 MGHRA and CDR2 YSYEKL. V was pared by 0 bases and J by 0 bases, with 9 bases between. The CDR3, as DNA: TGCGCCAGCAGCCAAGATTGGGGCACCTCTGGAAACACCATATATTTT. This encodes CASSQDWGTSGNTIYF.

The J gene is TRBJ2-5, the V gene TRBV29-1, with a possible D match to TRBD2 (5 bases). From germline, CDR1 is SQVTM and CDR2 ANQGSEA. CDR3 length: 13 amino acids. The germline V and J ends were trimmed by 2 bases and 0 bases, with 7 bases remaining between them. The CDR3 nucleotides read TGCAGCGTTGAAAACGGGGACCAAGAGACCCAGTACTTC. Translated, it gives CSVENGDQETQYF.

This clone was detected a few times. The chain links TRBV11-2 to TRBJ2-7; 9 bases fit TRBD1. CDR1 and CDR2 (germline): SGHAT, FQNNGV. CDR3 length equals 13 residues. V trimming: 8 bases; J trimming: 3 bases; junction bases outside the gene matches: 5. This CDR3 is CASGWGQGYEQYF. CDR3 nucleotides: TGTGCCAGCGGATGGGGACAGGGCTACGAGCAGTACTTC.

The rearrangement joins TRBV11-2 to TRBJ2-1; 8 bases line up with TRBD2. The CDR3 is 17 amino acids. Germline loops: CDR1 SGHAT, CDR2 FQNNGV. V lost 5 bases to trimming and J lost 1 base; unmatched junction nucleotides: 10. The CDR3 DNA sequence: TGTGCCAGCAGCATGGGACTAGGCAAAGATTCCTACAATGAGCAGTTCTTC. This encodes CASSMGLGKDSYNEQFF.

The DNA for the CDR3 is TGTGCCAGCAGCTTTGCGGGGGCAGATGGCTACACCTTC. It specifies CASSFAGADGYTF. V is TRBV7-9 and J is TRBJ1-2; D is possibly TRBD1 (6 bases). Looked up from germline, CDR1 is SEHNR and CDR2 is FQNEAQ (reference sequence). This CDR3 spans 13 amino acids. V lost 3 bases, J lost 6 bases, and 11 bases lay in between.

The chain is built from TRBV6-5 and TRBJ1-1; D unresolved. The CDR3 totals 15 residues. Germline V gene sequence: CDR1 MNHEY, CDR2 SVGAGI. The V gene lost 6 bases and the J gene lost 6 bases, with 20 bases spanning the gap. The CDR3 region is CASSHHKFDAAEAFF. The CDR3 DNA is TGTGCCAGCAGCCACCACAAATTCGACGCCGCTGAAGCTTTCTTT.

CDR3 coding DNA: TGTGCCAGCAGCGTCGACAGGGTCACTGAAGCTTTCTTT. Translated, it gives CASSVDRVTEAFF. The rearrangement joins TRBV9 to TRBJ1-1; TRBD1 matches at 7 bases. V was pared by 2 bases and J by 4 bases, with 2 bases of the junction left unmatched. CDR1 SGDLS and CDR2 YYNGEE come from the germline V gene. The CDR3 has 13 residues.

The CDR3 DNA is TGCAGCGTTGAATGGCGGGGGGGATACCAAGAGACCCAGTACTTC. This gives the protein CSVEWRGGYQETQYF. The genes are TRBV29-1 and TRBJ2-5, with 9 bases lining up with TRBD2. V shed 2 bases, J shed 0 bases, and the junction held 4 bases outside the gene matches. The CDR3 has 15 amino acids. In germline, CDR1 is SQVTM, CDR2 ANQGSEA.

This chain uses TRBV13 with TRBJ2-1, with 8 bases matching TRBD2. The CDR3 runs to 14 residues. J lost 4 bases, V lost 3 bases, and 2 bases had no gene match. Germline lookup yields CDR1 PRHDT and CDR2 FYEKMQ (reference sequence). CDR3 protein: CASSLGTSYNEQFF. The CDR3 DNA follows: TGTGCCAGCAGCTTGGGGACTAGTTACAATGAGCAGTTCTTC. The full variable domain, with the rest looked up from reference TRBV13 and TRBJ2-1, is AAGVIQSPRHLIKEKRETATLKCYPIPRHDTVYWYQQGPGQDPQFLISFYEKMQSDKGSIPDRFSAQQFSDYHSELNMSSLELGDSALYFCASSLGTSYNEQFFGPGTRLTVL.

In this sample, this clone turned up a few times. The J gene is TRBJ2-1, the V gene TRBV19, with 8 positions matching TRBD2. The V gene end was trimmed by 7 bases and the J gene end by 0 bases; junction bases not matched to a gene: 11. The CDR3 is 17 residues long. Germline assignment: CDR1 LNHDA and CDR2 SQIVND (reference sequence). CDR3 protein: CASTPGVAGISYNEQFF. CDR3 DNA sequence: TGTGCCAGTACCCCAGGGGTAGCGGGGATCTCCTACAATGAGCAGTTCTTC.

This clone was found once. V and J are TRBV27 and TRBJ1-2; no reliable D call. This CDR3 is 15 amino acids long. The germline V gene encodes CDR1 MNHEY and CDR2 SMNVEV (reference sequence). The V end lost 5 bases, the J end lost 6 bases, and 19 bases lay between the germline ends. CDR3 coding DNA: TGTGCCAGCAGTCCCCAAATGGGAGTCGAGGATGGCTACACCTTC. Protein product: CASSPQMGVEDGYTF.

V gene TRBV29-1 combines with J gene TRBJ1-5, with 7 positions matching TRBD1. The germline CDR1 and CDR2 sequences are SQVTM and ANQGSEA. V gave up 6 bases and J gave up 5 bases; unmatched junction bases: 10. The CDR3 has 14 residues. CDR3 nucleotides: TGCAGCGTAAAATACAGGGGAATAGATCAGCCCCAGCATTTT. It is translated as CSVKYRGIDQPQHF.

The rearrangement joins TRBV2 to TRBJ2-1; possible D gene TRBD1, 6 bases. Germline lookup yields CDR1 SNHLY and CDR2 FYNNEI. The V and J ends lost 5 bases and 5 bases respectively, with 10 bases between them. The length of the CDR3 is 13 residues. The CDR3 coding sequence is TGTGCCAGCAGTCTTGGGGGCCACAATGAGCAGTTCTTC. As protein: CASSLGGHNEQFF.

On this clone: Other DNA sequences from this sample encode an identical CDR3 as well. The chain uses TRBV4-1 and TRBJ2-7, with D unclear. CDR3 length equals 13 residues. V gave up 1 base and J gave up 2 bases, with 6 bases separating them. Germline V gives CDR1 MGHRA, CDR2 YSYEKL. The CDR3 spells CASSQVGTYEQYF. The CDR3 DNA reads TGCGCCAGCAGCCAAGTCGGAACCTACGAGCAGTACTTC.

The chain joins TRBV29-1 to TRBJ1-1; no firm D call. This CDR3 contains 13 residues. V lost 5 bases and J 5 bases, leaving 15 bases between the germline ends. Germline-derived CDR1 and CDR2 are SQVTM and ANQGSEA. For the CDR3, the DNA is TGCAGCGTTAGGACCGCCCTAGGAACTGAAGCTTTCTTT. This translates into CSVRTALGTEAFF.

This clone was observed a single time. V gene TRBV13 combines with J gene TRBJ2-3; 12 nucleotides align to TRBD2. Germline V CDR1 and CDR2: PRHDT, FYEKMQ (reference sequence). This CDR3 spans 17 amino acids. The V gene end was trimmed by 4 bases and the J gene end by 7 bases; junction bases not matched to a gene: 12. CDR3 region: CASSSRTSGARGNTQYF. The CDR3 coding sequence is TGTGCCAGCAGCTCTCGGACTAGCGGGGCCAGGGGAAATACGCAGTATTTT.

CDR3 loop: CASRDSNYGYTF. Written as DNA, the CDR3 is TGCGCCAGCAGGGACAGCAACTATGGCTACACCTTC. The genes are TRBV5-1 and TRBJ1-2, with a weak D call TRBD1 (6 bases). The V end was cut by 5 bases, the J end by 2 bases, with 7 bases between. This CDR3 contains 12 residues. Per the germline V gene, CDR1 is SGHRS and CDR2 is YFSETQ.

This clone was recorded only once. V gene TRBV7-8 combines with J gene TRBJ2-5; no clear D. Per germline, CDR1 SGHVS and CDR2 FQNEAQ. The CDR3 sequence is 15 residues long. Trimming stripped 0 bases from V and 4 bases from J, with 12 bases between. In DNA, the CDR3 is TGTGCCAGCAGCTTAGCTAACCAGAACGGAGAGACCCAGTACTTC. This sequence encodes CASSLANQNGETQYF. Based on the CDR3 plus reference TRBV7-8 and TRBJ2-5, the full variable domain is GAGVSQSPRYKVAKRGQDVALRCDPISGHVSLFWYQQALGQGPEFLTYFQNEAQLDKSGLPSDRFFAERPEGSVSTLKIQRTQQEDSAVYLCASSLANQNGETQYFGPGTRLLVL.

V and J are TRBV4-1 and TRBJ2-3, with 7 bases fitting TRBD2. With 2 bases clipped from V and 5 bases from J, the junction kept 13 bases outside the gene matches. The CDR3 is 17 residues long. Per the germline V gene, CDR1 is MGHRA and CDR2 is YSYEKL. The CDR3 protein is CASSQPPGGLGVDTQYF. The CDR3 DNA is TGCGCCAGCAGCCAACCTCCTGGAGGACTAGGGGTAGATACGCAGTATTTT.

The DNA for the CDR3 is TGTGCCTGGAGTTACCCTGGGGGGGATCAGCCCCAGCATTTT. It encodes CAWSYPGGDQPQHF. The chain links TRBV30 to TRBJ1-5; perhaps TRBD1 as D (5 bases). The CDR3 extends over 14 amino acids. Looked up from germline, CDR1 is GTSNPN and CDR2 is SVGIG (reference sequence). Trimming stripped 2 bases from V and 5 bases from J, with 13 bases between.

This rearrangement joins TRBV27 to TRBJ1-5, with D perhaps matching TRBD1 (6 bases). This CDR3 is built from 13 residues. CDR1 and CDR2 (germline): MNHEY, SMNVEV (reference sequence). V was trimmed by 4 bases and J by 5 bases, leaving 9 bases between them. This CDR3 reads CASSYNRDQPQHF. In DNA, the CDR3 is TGTGCCAGCAGTTACAACAGGGATCAGCCCCAGCATTTT.

The chain combines TRBV6-5 with TRBJ1-1; 8 bases line up with TRBD1. The CDR3 extends over 14 amino acids. Looked up from germline, CDR1 is MNHEY and CDR2 is SVGAGI. V gave up 0 bases and J gave up 5 bases; unmatched junction bases: 2. The CDR3 coding sequence is TGTGCCAGCAGTTACTCCCAGGGGGCGACTGAAGCTTTCTTT. Its protein is CASSYSQGATEAFF.

The CDR3 reads CASSTLPGQGTDTQYF. For the CDR3, the DNA is TGTGCCAGCAGCACATTACCGGGACAGGGGACAGATACGCAGTATTTT. The rearrangement joins TRBV27 to TRBJ2-3; 10 nucleotides match TRBD1. This CDR3 contains 16 residues. CDR1 is MNHEY, CDR2 SMNVEV, per germline (reference sequence). V shed 6 bases, J shed 3 bases, and the junction held 9 bases outside the gene matches.

This clone appeared a single time. The V call is TRBV19, the J call TRBJ1-5, with a possible D match to TRBD1 (5 bases). Trimming removed 5 bases at V and 2 bases at J, with 13 bases between. The germline CDR1 and CDR2 sequences are LNHDA and SQIVND (reference sequence). This CDR3 spans 15 amino acids. The CDR3 protein is CASSLGPWGNQPQHF. The CDR3 DNA reads TGTGCCAGTAGTTTGGGACCATGGGGCAATCAGCCCCAGCATTTT.

This chain's CDR3 is CASSPNVAGVGFNYGYTF. In DNA, the CDR3 is TGCGCCAGCAGCCCCAACGTGGCAGGGGTGGGGTTCAACTATGGCTACACCTTC. The genes are TRBV4-1 and TRBJ1-2; possible D gene TRBD1, 6 bases. Germline CDR1 MGHRA, CDR2 YSYEKL. The CDR3 extends over 18 amino acids. Trimming removed 4 bases from V and 2 bases from J, with 23 bases in between.

V and J are TRBV5-1 and TRBJ1-6; TRBD1 aligns across 9 bases. V dropped 1 base and J dropped 10; count of bases not matched to a gene: 3. CDR1 is SGHRS and CDR2 is YFSETQ in the germline V gene. The CDR3 covers 14 residues. The CDR3 protein is CASSLTGGQSPLHF. The CDR3 nucleotides are TGCGCCAGCAGCTTGACAGGGGGCCAATCACCCCTCCACTTT. The whole variable domain, remainder taken from reference TRBV5-1 and TRBJ1-6, is KAGVTQTPRYLIKTRGQQVTLSCSPISGHRSVSWYQQTPGQGLQFLFEYFSETQRNKGNFPGRFSGRQFSNSRSEMNVSTLELGDSALYLCASSLTGGQSPLHFGNGTRLTVT.

This clone came up once. The V gene is TRBV6-1, the J gene TRBJ2-7; D is perhaps TRBD1 (5 bases). The CDR3 length is 13 residues. V was cut by 6 bases and J by 2 bases, with 11 bases left in between. Germline CDR1 and CDR2: MNHNS and SASEGT. The CDR3 bases are TGTGCCAGCAGCTCTAGACAGCCCTACGAGCAGTACTTC. Protein product: CASSSRQPYEQYF.